This T cell receptor (beta chain) came from a study of PD-L1 blockade in urothelial cancer. The wider study: Males with urothelial cancer arising in the bladder constituted twenty-five of the 29 patients. Before enrollment, 0 to 3 chemotherapy regimens had been given to patients. Study observations and caveats: Patients with below-median pretreatment blood clonality survived longer.

As regards this clone: Its specificity is unknown.

This CDR3 spans 14 amino acids. Trimming took 5 bases from V and 5 from J; bases not matched to a gene: 6. CDR1 and CDR2 from the germline V gene are LNHDA and SQIVND (reference sequence). The protocol was immunoSEQ multiplex PCR, while the TCRdb copy is restricted to in-frame clones and leaves out a portion. This table holds roughly 63,000 clones, roughly 76% found once. Stated time point: pretreatment peripheral blood. Patients presented with locally advanced or metastatic urothelial carcinoma. The gene calls are TRBV19 and TRBJ2-5; 9 nucleotides line up with TRBD2. The sequenced sample was PBMCs, obtained around atezolizumab (anti-PD-L1) treatment. This clonotype was sampled from an older man with urothelial cancer. CDR3 in DNA: TGTGCCAGTAGTCGGCTAGCGGGGTCGGAGACCCAGTACTTC. Residues: CASSRLAGSETQYF.